Each of the 5 T cell receptor beta chains below was sequenced from the same sample in a study of blood T cell repertoires in COVID-19. The table came from immunoSEQ multiplex PCR; TCRdb's copy has only in-frame clones and leaves some out. The table includes 100,000 to 150,000 clones, around 89% detected once. The sequencing sample was made of peripheral blood. The receptors were sampled from a man aged 55 to 70 with COVID-19, enrolled during active disease.

The chain carries TRBV2 and TRBJ1-2; D is undetermined. The CDR3 is 12 amino acids. V lost 4 bases to trimming and J lost 5 bases, with 8 bases between them. CDR1 and CDR2 from the germline V gene are SNHLY and FYNNEI. The CDR3 here is CASSARSYGYTF. The CDR3 nucleotides read TGTGCCAGCAGTGCCCGTTCGTATGGCTACACCTTC.

The V gene is TRBV6-2 or TRBV6-3, the J gene TRBJ1-1; D unclear. The germline V gene has CDR1 MNHEY and CDR2 SVGEGT. The germline V and J ends were trimmed by 0 bases and 4 bases, with 3 bases remaining between them. The CDR3 has 12 residues. CDR3 coding DNA: TGTGCCAGCAGTTACTCGAGCACTGAAGCTTTCTTT. Its translation is CASSYSSTEAFF.

This clone was detected only once. The chain links TRBV10-3 to TRBJ1-2; D is ambiguous. Looked up from germline, CDR1 is ENHRY and CDR2 is SYGVKD. The V and J ends lost 4 bases and 3 bases respectively, with 9 bases between them. The CDR3 has 13 amino acids. This CDR3 is CAISAQSDYGYTF. CDR3 sequence (DNA): TGTGCCATCAGTGCACAGTCTGACTATGGCTACACCTTC.

V and J are TRBV9 and TRBJ2-2; a possible D gene is TRBD2 (6 bases). The CDR3 is 18 amino acids. Deletions cut 0 bases from V and 0 bases from J, with 15 bases between. Per the germline V gene, CDR1 is SGDLS and CDR2 is YYNGEE. CDR3 loop: CASSVAETSFSNTGELFF. DNA of the CDR3: TGTGCCAGCAGCGTAGCAGAAACTAGCTTTTCGAACACCGGGGAGCTGTTTTTT.

V usage is TRBV2 and J usage is TRBJ1-5, with unresolved D. The germline V gene encodes CDR1 SNHLY and CDR2 FYNNEI. The V gene lost 7 bases and the J gene lost 0 bases, with 13 bases spanning the gap. The CDR3 length is 15 residues. CDR3 sequence reads: CASTSRLVSNQPQHF. Here the CDR3 DNA reads TGTGCCAGCACGTCGCGTTTGGTTAGCAATCAGCCCCAGCATTTT. The full variable domain, in which reference TRBV2 and TRBJ1-5 provide the parts outside the CDR3, is EPEVTQTPSHQVTQMGQEVILRCVPISNHLYFYWYRQILGQKVEFLVSFYNNEISEKSEIFDDQFSVERPDGSNFTLKIRSTKLEDSAMYFCASTSRLVSNQPQHFGDGTRLSIL.